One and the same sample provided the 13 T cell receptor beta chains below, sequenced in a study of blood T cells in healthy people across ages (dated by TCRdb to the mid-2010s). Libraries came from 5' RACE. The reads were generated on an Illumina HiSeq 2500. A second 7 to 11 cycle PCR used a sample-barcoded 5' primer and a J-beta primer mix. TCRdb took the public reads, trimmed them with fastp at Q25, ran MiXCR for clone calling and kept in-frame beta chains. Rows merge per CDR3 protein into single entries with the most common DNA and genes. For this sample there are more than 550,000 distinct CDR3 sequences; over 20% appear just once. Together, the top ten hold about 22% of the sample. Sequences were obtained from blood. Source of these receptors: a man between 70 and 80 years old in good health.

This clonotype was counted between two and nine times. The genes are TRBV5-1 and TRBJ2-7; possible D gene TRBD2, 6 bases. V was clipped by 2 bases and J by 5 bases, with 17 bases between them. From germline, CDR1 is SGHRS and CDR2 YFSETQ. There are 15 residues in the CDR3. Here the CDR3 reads CASSFPVGGVDEQYF. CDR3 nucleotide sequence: TGCGCCAGCAGCTTCCCTGTCGGGGGAGTCGACGAGCAGTACTTC.

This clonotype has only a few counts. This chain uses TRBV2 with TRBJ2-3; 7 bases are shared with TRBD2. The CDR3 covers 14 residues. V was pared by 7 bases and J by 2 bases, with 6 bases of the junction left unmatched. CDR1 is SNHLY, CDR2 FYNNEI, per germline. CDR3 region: CASTREADTDTQYF. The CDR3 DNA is TGTGCCAGCACCCGGGAGGCCGACACAGATACGCAGTATTTT.

In DNA, the CDR3 is TGTGCCAGCAGCCCCCTCTGGACAGGGAGGAATCAGCCCCAGCATTTT. Its protein product is CASSPLWTGRNQPQHF. This rearrangement joins TRBV6-2 or TRBV6-3 to TRBJ1-5, with TRBD1 identical over 8 bases. CDR1 is MNHEY and CDR2 is SVGEGT in the germline V gene. This CDR3 is built from 16 residues. The J segment lost 4 bases and the V segment lost 6 bases, leaving 11 bases of the junction unmatched.

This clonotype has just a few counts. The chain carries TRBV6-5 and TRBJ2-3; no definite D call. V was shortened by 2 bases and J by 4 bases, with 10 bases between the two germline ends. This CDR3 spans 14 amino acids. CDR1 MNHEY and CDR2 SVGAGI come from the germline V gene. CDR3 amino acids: CASSYRNSPDTQYF. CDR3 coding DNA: TGTGCCAGCAGTTACAGGAATAGCCCAGATACGCAGTATTTT.

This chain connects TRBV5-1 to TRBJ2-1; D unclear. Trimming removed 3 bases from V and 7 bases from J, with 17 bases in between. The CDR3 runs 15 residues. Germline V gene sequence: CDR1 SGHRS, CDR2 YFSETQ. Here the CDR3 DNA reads TGCGCCAGCAGCTGGCCCCCTGCCTTGGAGAATGAGCAGTTCTTC. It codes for CASSWPPALENEQFF.

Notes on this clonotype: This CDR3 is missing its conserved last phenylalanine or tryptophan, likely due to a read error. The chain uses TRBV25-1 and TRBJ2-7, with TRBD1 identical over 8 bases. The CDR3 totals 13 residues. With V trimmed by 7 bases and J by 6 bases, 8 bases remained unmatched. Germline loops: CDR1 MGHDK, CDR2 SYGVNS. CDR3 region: CASNLVQGGEQYS. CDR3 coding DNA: TGTGCCAGCAACCTCGTACAGGGGGGCGAGCAGTACTCC.

The CDR3 DNA follows: TGTGCCTGGAGTGCACGTGGGGCCAACGTCCTGACTTTC. Its translation: CAWSARGANVLTF. V is TRBV30 and J is TRBJ2-6; no clear D. Deletions cut 1 base from V and 3 bases from J, with 4 bases between. CDR1 is GTSNPN, CDR2 SVGIG, per germline (reference sequence). CDR3 length equals 13 residues.

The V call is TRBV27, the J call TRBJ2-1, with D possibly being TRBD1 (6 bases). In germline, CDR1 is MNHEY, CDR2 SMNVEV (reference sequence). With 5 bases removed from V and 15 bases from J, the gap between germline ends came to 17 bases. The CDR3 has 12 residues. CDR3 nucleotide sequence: TGTGCCAGCAGTGCCAACAGGGTGGGTCCGTTCTTC. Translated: CASSANRVGPFF.

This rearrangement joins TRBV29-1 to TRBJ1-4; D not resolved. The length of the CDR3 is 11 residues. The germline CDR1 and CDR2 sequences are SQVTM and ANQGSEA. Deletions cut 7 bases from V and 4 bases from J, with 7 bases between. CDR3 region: CSGRDNEKLFF. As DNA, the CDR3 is TGCAGCGGGAGGGATAATGAAAAACTGTTTTTT.

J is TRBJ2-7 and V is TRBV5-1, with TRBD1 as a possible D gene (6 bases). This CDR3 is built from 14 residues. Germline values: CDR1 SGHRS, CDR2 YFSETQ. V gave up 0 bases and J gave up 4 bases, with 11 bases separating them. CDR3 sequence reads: CASSLDRAGYEQYF. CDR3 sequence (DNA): TGCGCCAGCAGCTTGGACAGGGCTGGGTACGAGCAGTACTTC.

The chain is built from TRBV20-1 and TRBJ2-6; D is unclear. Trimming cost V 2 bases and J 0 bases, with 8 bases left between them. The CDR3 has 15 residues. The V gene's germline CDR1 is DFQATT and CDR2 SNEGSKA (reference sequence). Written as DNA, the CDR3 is TGCAGTGCTAGACCTCTATTCTCTGGGGCCAACGTCCTGACTTTC. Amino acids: CSARPLFSGANVLTF.

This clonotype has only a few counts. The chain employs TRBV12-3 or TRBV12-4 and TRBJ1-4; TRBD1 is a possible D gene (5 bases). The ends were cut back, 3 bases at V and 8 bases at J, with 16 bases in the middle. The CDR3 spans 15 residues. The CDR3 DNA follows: TGTGCCAGCAGTTTTGGTTTAGGGGAGAGCGAAAAACTGTTTTTT. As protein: CASSFGLGESEKLFF.

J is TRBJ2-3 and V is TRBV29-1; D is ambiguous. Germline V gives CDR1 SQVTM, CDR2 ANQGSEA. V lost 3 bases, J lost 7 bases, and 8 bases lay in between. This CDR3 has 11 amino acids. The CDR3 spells CSVDPINTQYF. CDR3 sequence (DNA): TGCAGCGTTGATCCGATTAATACGCAGTATTTT.